This T cell receptor (beta chain) derives from a study of cytomegalovirus exposure and HLA in healthy donors. Study at large: Later, an analysis reported that the 100 to 150 validation repertoires had used the same platform as the roughly 650 first-cohort repertoires.

A note on this clone: The antigen is undetermined.

General study points: Subsequent analysis found a tendency for first-cohort TCR clusters to co-occur within the approximately 130 validation repertoires. The listing of 150 or so TCR beta chains classed them as cytomegalovirus-associated. Reports credit the classifier with highly specific, highly sensitive diagnosis of cytomegalovirus status.

The junction had 10 bases not matched to a gene; V was cut back by 1 base and J by 5 bases. This CDR3 has 17 amino acids. CDR1 and CDR2 from the germline V gene are SGHTA and FQGNSA. Method: immunoSEQ multiplex PCR; TCRdb's copy keeps in-frame clones and lacks some. The table records around 400,000 clones, 75% to 90% of them present only once. The sequenced material came from PBMCs. The V and J genes are TRBV7-2 and TRBJ1-2, with TRBD1 matching 10 bases. The sequence was obtained from a woman between 18 and 29 years old in good health and CMV-seronegative. This CDR3 is CASSLVATGGKYYGYTF. The CDR3 nucleotides read TGTGCCAGCAGCTTAGTAGCGACAGGGGGCAAATATTATGGCTACACCTTC.